Included here is one T cell receptor (beta chain) sequence, with context. The junction differs from germline at one of its ends, possibly a read error. This sample is part of a study of cytomegalovirus exposure and HLA in healthy donors. CDR3 size: 15 residues. Germline V gene sequence: CDR1 SGHRS, CDR2 YFSETQ. The primer mix had 60 Vbeta and 13 Jbeta primers. Assay: immunoSEQ multiplex PCR; the TCRdb copy retains only in-frame clones and omits some. The table includes over 150,000 clones, more than 65% detected once. This rearrangement joins TRBV5-1 to TRBJ2-1, with 12 bases matching TRBD2. The sequence was collected from a woman aged 40 to 50 in good health and CMV-seropositive. Sequencing used PBMCs. CDR3 sequence: CASSLGTSGTNEQLF. For the CDR3, the DNA is TGCGCCAGCAGCTTGGGGACTAGCGGGACAAATGAGCAGCTCTTC.